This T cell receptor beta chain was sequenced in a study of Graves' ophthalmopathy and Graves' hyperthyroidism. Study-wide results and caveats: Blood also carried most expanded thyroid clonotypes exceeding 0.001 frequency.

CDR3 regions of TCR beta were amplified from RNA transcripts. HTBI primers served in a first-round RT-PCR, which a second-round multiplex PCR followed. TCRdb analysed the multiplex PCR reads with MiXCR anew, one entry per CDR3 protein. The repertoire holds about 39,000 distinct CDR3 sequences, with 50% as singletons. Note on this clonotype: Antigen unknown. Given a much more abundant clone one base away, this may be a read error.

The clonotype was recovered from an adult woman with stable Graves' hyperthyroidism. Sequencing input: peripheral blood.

The CDR3 DNA sequence: TGTGCCAGCTCTCCTTTTGAGGCCCCTCATGAGCAGTACTTC. Translating gives CASSPFEAPHEQYF. J is TRBJ2-7 and V is TRBV18; no reliable D call. The V gene lost 6 bases and the J gene lost 7 bases, with 19 bases spanning the gap. This CDR3 is built from 14 residues. Per the germline V gene, CDR1 is KGHSH and CDR2 is LQKENI.